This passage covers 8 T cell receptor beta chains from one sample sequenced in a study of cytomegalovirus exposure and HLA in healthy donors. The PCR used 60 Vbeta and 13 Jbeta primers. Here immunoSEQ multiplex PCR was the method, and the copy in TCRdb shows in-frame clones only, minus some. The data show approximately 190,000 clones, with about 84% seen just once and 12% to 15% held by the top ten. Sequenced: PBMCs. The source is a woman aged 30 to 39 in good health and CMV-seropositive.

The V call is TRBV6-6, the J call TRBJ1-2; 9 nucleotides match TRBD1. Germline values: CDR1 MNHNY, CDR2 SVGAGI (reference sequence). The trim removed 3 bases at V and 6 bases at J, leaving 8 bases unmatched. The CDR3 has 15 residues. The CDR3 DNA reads TGTGCCAGCAGTTATTCGGACAGGGGTGCGGATGGCTACACCTTC. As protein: CASSYSDRGADGYTF.

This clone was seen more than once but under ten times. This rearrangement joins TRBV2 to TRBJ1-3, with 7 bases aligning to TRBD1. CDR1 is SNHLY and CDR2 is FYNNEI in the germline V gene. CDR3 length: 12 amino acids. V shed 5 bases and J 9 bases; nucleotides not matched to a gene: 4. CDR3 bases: TGTGCCAGCAGTACGGACAGGCCCACCATATATTTT. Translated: CASSTDRPTIYF.

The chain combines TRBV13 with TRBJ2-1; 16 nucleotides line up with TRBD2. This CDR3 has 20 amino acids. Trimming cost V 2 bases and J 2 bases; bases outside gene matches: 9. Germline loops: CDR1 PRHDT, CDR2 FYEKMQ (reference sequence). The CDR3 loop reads CASSLRPGTSGGVAYNEQFF. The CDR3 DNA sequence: TGTGCCAGCAGCTTAAGGCCGGGGACTAGCGGGGGGGTGGCCTACAATGAGCAGTTCTTC.

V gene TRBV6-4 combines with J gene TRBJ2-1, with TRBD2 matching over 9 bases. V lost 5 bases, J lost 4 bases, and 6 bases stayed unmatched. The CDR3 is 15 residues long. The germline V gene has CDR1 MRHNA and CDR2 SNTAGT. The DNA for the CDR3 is TGTGCCAGCAGTCCGCGGACTAGCGAATACAATGAGCAGTTCTTC. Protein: CASSPRTSEYNEQFF.

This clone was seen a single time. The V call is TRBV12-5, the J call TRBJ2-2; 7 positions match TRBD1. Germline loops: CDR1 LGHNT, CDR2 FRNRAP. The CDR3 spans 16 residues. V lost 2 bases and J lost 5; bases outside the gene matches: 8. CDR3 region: CASGLRRAGGTGELFF. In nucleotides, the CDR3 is TGTGCTAGTGGTTTGCGAAGGGCAGGGGGAACCGGGGAGCTGTTTTTT.

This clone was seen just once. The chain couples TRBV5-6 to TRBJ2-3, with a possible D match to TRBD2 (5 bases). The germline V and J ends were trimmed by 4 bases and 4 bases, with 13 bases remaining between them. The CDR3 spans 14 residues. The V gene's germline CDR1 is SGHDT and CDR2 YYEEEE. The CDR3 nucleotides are TGTGCCAGCAGCCGGACGGTGCGGGCAGATACGCAGTATTTT. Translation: CASSRTVRADTQYF.

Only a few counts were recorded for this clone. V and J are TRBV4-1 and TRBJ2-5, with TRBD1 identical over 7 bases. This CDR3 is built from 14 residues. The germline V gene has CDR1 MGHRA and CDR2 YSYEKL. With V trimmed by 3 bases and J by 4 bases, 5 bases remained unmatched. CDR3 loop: CASSHITGAETQYF. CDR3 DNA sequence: TGCGCCAGCAGCCACATCACAGGGGCAGAGACCCAGTACTTC.

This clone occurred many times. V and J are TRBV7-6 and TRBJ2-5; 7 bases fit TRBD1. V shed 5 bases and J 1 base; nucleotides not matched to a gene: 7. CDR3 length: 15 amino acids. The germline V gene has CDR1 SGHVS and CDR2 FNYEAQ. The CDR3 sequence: CASSVHRDSQETQYF. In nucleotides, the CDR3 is TGTGCCAGCAGCGTCCACCGGGACAGCCAAGAGACCCAGTACTTC.